This T cell receptor (beta chain) was sequenced in a study of human T cells and chemical hapten exposure. In TCRdb, the RACE reads were re-called with MiXCR into one record per CDR3 protein. The sample shows 300,000 to 400,000 distinct CDR3 sequences, roughly 6.9% of them seen only once. The time point: patch test 1, 2 weeks after DPC sensitization. Treatment in this sample: therapeutic diphenylcyclopropenone sensitization with weekly scalp DPC. There are a few counts of this clonotype. The sample here was whole blood, taken in connection with sensitization to the hapten diphenylcyclopropenone (DPC). This TCR derives from a woman aged 18-29 years with alopecia areata. Some clones in this sample may be carry-over from other donors' samples.

In DNA, the CDR3 is TGTGCCAGCTCACGGGGACAGGTCAACACCGGGGAGCTGTTTTTT. Its protein is CASSRGQVNTGELFF. This rearrangement joins TRBV18 to TRBJ2-2; 8 nucleotides agree with TRBD1. The CDR3 is 15 residues long. The trim removed 4 bases at V and 2 bases at J, leaving 3 bases unmatched. Per the germline V gene, CDR1 is KGHSH and CDR2 is LQKENI.